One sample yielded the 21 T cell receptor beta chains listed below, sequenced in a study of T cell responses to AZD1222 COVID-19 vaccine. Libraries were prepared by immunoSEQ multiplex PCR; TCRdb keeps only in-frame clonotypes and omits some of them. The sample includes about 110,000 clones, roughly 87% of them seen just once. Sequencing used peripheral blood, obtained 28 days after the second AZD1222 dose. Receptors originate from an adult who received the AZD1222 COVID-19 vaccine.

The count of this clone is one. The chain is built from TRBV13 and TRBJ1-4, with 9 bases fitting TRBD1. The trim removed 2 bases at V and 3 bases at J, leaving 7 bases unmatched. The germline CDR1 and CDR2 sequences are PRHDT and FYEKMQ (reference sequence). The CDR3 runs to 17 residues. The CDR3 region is CASSLSDRGEANEKLFF. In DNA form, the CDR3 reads TGTGCCAGCAGCTTATCGGACAGGGGAGAAGCTAATGAAAAACTGTTTTTT.

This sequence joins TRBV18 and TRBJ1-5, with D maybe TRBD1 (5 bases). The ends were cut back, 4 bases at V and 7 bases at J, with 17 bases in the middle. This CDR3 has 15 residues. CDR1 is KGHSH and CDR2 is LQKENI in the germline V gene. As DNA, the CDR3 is TGTGCCAGCTCACATTACCGGGACCCCGGGCAGCCCCAGCATTTT. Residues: CASSHYRDPGQPQHF. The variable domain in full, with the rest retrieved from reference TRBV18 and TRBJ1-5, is NAGVMQNPRHLVRRRGQEARLRCSPMKGHSHVYWYRQLPEEGLKFMVYLQKENIIDESGMPKERFSAEFPKEGPSILRIQQVVRGDSAAYFCASSHYRDPGQPQHFGDGTRLSIL.

The CDR3 region has the DNA TGTGCCAGCAGCTTAAAGGGAGGAGTGGAGACCCAGTACTTC. Protein sequence: CASSLKGGVETQYF. This chain joins TRBV5-4 and TRBJ2-5; tentatively, D is TRBD2 (6 bases). From germline, CDR1 is SGHNT and CDR2 YYREEE (reference sequence). The CDR3 runs 14 residues. The V and J ends lost 2 bases and 5 bases respectively, with 13 bases between them.

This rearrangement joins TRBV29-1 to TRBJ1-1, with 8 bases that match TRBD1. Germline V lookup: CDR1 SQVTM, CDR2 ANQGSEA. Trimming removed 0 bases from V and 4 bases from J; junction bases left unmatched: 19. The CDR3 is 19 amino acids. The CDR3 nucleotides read TGCAGCGTTGAAGATCTTAATAGAAGGGGAGCCGACAGGGGCACTGAAGCTTTCTTT. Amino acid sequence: CSVEDLNRRGADRGTEAFF.

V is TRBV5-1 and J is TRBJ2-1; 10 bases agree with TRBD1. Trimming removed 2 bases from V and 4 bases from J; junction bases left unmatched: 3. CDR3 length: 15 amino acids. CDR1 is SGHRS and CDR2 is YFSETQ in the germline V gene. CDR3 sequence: CASSFRQGAYNEQFF. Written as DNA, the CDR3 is TGCGCCAGCAGCTTCAGACAGGGGGCGTACAATGAGCAGTTCTTC.

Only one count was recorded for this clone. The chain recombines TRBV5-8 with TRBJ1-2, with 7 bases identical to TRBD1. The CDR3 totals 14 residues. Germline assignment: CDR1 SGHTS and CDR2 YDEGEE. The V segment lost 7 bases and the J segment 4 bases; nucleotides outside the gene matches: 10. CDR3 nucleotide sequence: TGTGCCAGCGGTTTAACAGGGGTGCGCTATGGCTACACCTTC. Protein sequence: CASGLTGVRYGYTF.

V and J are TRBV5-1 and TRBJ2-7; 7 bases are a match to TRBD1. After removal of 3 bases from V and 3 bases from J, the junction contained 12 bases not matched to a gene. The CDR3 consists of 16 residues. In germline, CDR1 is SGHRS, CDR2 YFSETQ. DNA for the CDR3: TGCGCCAGCAGCTGGGGGACAGAACGGACCTACTACGAGCAGTACTTC. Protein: CASSWGTERTYYEQYF.

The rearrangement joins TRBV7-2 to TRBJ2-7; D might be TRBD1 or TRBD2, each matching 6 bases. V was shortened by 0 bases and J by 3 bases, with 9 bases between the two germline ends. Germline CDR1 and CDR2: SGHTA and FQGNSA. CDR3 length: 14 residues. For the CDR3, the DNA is TGTGCCAGCAGCTTAGCGGAGGGGGGCTACGAGCAGTACTTC. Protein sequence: CASSLAEGGYEQYF.

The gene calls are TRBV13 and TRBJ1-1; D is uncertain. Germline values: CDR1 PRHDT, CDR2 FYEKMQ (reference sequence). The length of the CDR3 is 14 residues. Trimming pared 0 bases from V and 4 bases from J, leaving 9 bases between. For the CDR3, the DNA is TGTGCCAGCAGCTTAGGCCGGGGTAGCACTGAAGCTTTCTTT. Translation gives CASSLGRGSTEAFF.

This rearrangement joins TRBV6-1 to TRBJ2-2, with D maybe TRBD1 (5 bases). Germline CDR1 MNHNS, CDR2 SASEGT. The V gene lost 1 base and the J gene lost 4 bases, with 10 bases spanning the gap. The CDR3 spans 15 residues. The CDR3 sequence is CASSEGGWGTGELFF. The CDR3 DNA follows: TGTGCCAGCAGTGAAGGGGGCTGGGGCACCGGGGAGCTGTTTTTT.

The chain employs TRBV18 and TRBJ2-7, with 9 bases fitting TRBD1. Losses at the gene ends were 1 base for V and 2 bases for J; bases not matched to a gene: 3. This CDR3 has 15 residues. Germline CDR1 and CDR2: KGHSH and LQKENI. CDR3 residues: CASSPQDRGPYEQYF. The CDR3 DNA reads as TGTGCCAGCTCACCACAGGACAGGGGTCCCTACGAGCAGTACTTC.

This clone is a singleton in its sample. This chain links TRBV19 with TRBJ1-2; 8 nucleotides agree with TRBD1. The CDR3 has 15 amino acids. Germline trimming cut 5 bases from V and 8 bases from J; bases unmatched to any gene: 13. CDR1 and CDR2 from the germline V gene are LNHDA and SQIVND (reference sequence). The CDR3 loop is CASSLTGTGPLGYTF. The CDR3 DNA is TGTGCCAGTAGTCTGACGGGGACAGGCCCTCTCGGCTACACCTTC.

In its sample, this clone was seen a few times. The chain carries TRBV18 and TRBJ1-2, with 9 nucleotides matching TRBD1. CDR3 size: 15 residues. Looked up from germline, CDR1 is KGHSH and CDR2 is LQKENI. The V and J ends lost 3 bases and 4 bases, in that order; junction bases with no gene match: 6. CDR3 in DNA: TGTGCCAGCTCACCGGCGGGGACAGGGCTCTATGGCTACACCTTC. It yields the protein CASSPAGTGLYGYTF.

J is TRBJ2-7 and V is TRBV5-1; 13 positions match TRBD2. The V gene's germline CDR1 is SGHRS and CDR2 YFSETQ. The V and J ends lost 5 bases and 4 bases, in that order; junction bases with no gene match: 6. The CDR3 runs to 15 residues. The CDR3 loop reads CASREGTSGVYEQYF. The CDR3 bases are TGCGCCAGCAGGGAGGGGACTAGCGGGGTTTACGAGCAGTACTTC.

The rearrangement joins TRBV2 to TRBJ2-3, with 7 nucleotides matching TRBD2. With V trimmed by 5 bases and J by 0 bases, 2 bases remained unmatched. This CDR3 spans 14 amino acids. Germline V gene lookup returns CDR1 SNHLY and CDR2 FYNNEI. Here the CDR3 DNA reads TGTGCCAGCAGTCGACTAGCCAGCACAGATACGCAGTATTTT. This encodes CASSRLASTDTQYF.

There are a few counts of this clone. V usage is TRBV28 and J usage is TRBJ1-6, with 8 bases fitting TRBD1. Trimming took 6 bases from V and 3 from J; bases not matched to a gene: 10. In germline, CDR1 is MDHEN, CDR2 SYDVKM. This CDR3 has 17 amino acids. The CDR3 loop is CASSFSGGQVYNSPLHF. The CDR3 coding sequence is TGTGCCAGCAGCTTTTCGGGGGGACAGGTCTATAATTCACCCCTCCACTTT.

CDR3 DNA: TGCGCCAGCAGCCAATGGCGGACAGAGACCCAGTACTTC. Translated, it gives CASSQWRTETQYF. The gene calls are TRBV4-1 and TRBJ2-5; D remains ambiguous. Looked up from germline, CDR1 is MGHRA and CDR2 is YSYEKL. Trimming shortened V by 2 bases and J by 4 bases, and 8 bases separated the two germline ends. This CDR3 comprises 13 residues.

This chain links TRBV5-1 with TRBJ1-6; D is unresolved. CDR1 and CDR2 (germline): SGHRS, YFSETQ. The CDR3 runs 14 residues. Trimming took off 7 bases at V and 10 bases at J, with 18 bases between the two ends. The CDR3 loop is CASAVGQVDSPLHF. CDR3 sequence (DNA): TGCGCCAGCGCCGTAGGGCAGGTTGACTCACCCCTCCACTTT. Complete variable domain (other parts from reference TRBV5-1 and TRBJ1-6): KAGVTQTPRYLIKTRGQQVTLSCSPISGHRSVSWYQQTPGQGLQFLFEYFSETQRNKGNFPGRFSGRQFSNSRSEMNVSTLELGDSALYLCASAVGQVDSPLHFGNGTRLTVT.

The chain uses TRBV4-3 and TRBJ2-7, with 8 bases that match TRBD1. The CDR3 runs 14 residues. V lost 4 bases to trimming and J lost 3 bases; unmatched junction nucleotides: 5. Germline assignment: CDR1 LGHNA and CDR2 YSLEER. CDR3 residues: CASSPAQGDYEQYF. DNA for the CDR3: TGCGCCAGCAGCCCAGCACAGGGGGACTACGAGCAGTACTTC.

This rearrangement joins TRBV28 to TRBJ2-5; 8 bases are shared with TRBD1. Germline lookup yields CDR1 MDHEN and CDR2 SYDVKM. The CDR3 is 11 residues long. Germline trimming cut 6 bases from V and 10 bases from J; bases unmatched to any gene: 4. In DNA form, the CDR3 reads TGTGCCAGCAGCCCACAGGGGGTCCAGTACTTC. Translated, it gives CASSPQGVQYF.

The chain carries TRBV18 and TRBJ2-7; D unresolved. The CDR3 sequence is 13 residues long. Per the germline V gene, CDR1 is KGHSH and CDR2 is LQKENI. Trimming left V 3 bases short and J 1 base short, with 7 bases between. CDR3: CASSPGYSYEQYF. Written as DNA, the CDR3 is TGTGCCAGCTCACCCGGGTATTCCTACGAGCAGTACTTC.